This T cell receptor (beta chain) was found in a study of blood T cell repertoires in COVID-19. Trimming removed 2 bases from V and 4 bases from J; junction bases left unmatched: 6. Germline V lookup: CDR1 LNHNV, CDR2 YYDKDF (reference sequence). CDR3 size: 16 residues. Libraries were prepared by immunoSEQ multiplex PCR; TCRdb keeps only in-frame clonotypes and omits some of them. The data show 200,000 to 250,000 clones, about 79% seen once. The chain links TRBV15 to TRBJ2-3, with 10 bases fitting TRBD2. Sequenced input: PBMCs or T cells enriched from blood (not recorded which). This receptor was identified in an older woman who had recovered from COVID-19. The CDR3: CATSRTQREGADTQYF. CDR3 nucleotide sequence: TGTGCCACCAGCAGAACCCAGCGGGAGGGCGCAGATACGCAGTATTTT.